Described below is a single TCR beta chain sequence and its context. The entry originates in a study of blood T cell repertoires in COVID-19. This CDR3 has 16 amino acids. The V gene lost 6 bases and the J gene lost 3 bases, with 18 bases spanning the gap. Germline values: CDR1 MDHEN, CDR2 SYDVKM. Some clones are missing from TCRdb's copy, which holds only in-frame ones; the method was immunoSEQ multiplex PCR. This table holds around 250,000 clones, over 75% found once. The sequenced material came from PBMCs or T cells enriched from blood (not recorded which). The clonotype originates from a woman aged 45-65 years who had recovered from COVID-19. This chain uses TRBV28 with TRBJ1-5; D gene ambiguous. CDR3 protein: CASSHSLGLINQPQHF. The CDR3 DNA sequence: TGTGCCAGCAGCCACTCCCTCGGACTGATCAATCAGCCCCAGCATTTT.